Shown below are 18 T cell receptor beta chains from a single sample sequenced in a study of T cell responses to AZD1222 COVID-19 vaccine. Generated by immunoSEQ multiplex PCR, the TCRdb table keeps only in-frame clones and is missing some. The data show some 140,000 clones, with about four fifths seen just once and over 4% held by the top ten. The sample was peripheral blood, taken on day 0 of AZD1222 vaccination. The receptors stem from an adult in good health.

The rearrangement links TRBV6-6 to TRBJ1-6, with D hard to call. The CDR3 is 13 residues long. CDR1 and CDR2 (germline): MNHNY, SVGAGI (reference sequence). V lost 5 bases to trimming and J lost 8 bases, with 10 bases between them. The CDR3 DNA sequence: TGTGCCAGCAGTCCCGGTTTGCATTCACCCCTCCACTTT. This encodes CASSPGLHSPLHF.

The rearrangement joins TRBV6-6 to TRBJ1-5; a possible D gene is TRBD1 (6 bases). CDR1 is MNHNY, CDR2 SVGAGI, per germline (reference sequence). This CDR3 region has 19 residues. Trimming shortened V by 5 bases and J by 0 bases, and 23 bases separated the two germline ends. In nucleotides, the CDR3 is TGTGCCAGCAGTCCTCATGGCCTGACAGGAACGCGTAGCAATCAGCCCCAGCATTTT. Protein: CASSPHGLTGTRSNQPQHF.

The CDR3 bases are TGCGCCAGCAGCCAGGGGGACATCACGAACACCGGGGAGCTGTTTTTT. As protein: CASSQGDITNTGELFF. The genes are TRBV5-1 and TRBJ2-2, with 7 bases aligning to TRBD1. The junction had 6 bases not matched to a gene; V was cut back by 4 bases and J by 0 bases. CDR1 and CDR2 from the germline V gene are SGHRS and YFSETQ. The CDR3 covers 16 residues.

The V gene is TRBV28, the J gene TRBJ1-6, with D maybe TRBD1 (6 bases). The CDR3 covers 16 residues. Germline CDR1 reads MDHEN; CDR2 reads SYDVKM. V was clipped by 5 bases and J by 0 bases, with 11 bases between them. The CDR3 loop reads CASSPEQGSYNSPLHF. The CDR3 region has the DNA TGTGCCAGCAGTCCAGAACAGGGCTCCTATAATTCACCCCTCCACTTT.

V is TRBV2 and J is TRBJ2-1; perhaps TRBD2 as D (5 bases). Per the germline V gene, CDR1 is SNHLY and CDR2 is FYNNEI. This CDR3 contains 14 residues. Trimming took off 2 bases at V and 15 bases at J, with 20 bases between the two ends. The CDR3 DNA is TGTGCCAGCAGTGAAAGGTCGGGGTTTATTGTGTTGTTCTTC. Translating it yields CASSERSGFIVLFF.

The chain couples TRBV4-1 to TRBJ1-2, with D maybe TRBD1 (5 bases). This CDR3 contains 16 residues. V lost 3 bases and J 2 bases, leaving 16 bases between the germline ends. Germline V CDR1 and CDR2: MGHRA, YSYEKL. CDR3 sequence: CASSQPRRGANYGYTF. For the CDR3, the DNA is TGCGCCAGCAGCCAGCCCAGGAGAGGGGCCAACTATGGCTACACCTTC.

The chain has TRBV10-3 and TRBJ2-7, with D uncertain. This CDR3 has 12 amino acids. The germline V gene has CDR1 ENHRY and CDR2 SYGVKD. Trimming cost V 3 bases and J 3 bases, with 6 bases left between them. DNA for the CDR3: TGTGCCATCAGTGAACCCAGCTACGAGCAGTACTTC. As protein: CAISEPSYEQYF.

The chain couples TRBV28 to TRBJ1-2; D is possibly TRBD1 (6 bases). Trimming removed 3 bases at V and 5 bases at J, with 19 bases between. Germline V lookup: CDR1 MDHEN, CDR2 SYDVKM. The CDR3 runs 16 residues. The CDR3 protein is CASSFANTGSLYGYTF. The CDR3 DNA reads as TGTGCCAGCAGTTTTGCCAACACAGGGTCTCTTTATGGCTACACCTTC.

The DNA for the CDR3 is TGTGCCAGCAGTGACTCAGGGACGGACAATGAGCAGTTCTTC. Protein product: CASSDSGTDNEQFF. The chain employs TRBV6-4 and TRBJ2-1; D could derive from TRBD1 or TRBD2 (5 bases each). The V gene lost 0 bases and the J gene lost 5 bases, with 8 bases spanning the gap. Germline lookup yields CDR1 MRHNA and CDR2 SNTAGT. This CDR3 comprises 14 residues.

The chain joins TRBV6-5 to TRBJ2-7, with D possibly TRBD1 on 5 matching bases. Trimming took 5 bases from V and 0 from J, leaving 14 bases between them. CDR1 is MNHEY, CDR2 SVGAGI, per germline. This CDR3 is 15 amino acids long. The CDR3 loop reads CASSNQGRLSYEQYF. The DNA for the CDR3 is TGTGCCAGCAGTAACCAGGGTCGGCTCTCCTACGAGCAGTACTTC.

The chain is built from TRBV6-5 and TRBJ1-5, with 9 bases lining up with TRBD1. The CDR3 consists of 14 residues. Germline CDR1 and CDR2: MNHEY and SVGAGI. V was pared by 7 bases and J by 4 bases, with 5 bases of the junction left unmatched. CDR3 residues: CASTSDRGNQPQHF. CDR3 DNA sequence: TGTGCCAGCACCTCGGACAGGGGTAATCAGCCCCAGCATTTT.

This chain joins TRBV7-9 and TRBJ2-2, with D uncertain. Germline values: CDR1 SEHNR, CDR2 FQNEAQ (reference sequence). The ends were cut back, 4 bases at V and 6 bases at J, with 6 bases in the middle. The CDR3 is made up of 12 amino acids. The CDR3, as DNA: TGTGCCAGCAGCTCCCCATCCGGGGAGCTGTTTTTT. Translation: CASSSPSGELFF. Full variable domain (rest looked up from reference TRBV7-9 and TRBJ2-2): DTGVSQNPRHKITKRGQNVTFRCDPISEHNRLYWYRQTLGQGPEFLTYFQNEAQLEKSRLLSDRFSAERPKGSFSTLEIQRTEQGDSAMYLCASSSPSGELFFGEGSRLTVL.

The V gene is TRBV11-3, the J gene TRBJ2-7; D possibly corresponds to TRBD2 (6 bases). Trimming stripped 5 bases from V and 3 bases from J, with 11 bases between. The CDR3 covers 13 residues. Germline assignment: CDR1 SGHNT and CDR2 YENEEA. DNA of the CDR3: TGTGCCAGCAGCCGATCGGGGGTCTACGAGCAGTACTTC. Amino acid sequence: CASSRSGVYEQYF.

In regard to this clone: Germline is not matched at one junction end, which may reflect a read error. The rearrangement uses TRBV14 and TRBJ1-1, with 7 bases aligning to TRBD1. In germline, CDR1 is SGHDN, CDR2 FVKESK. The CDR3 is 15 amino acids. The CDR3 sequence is CASSLAHRGNIEAFF. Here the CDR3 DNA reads TGTGCCAGCAGCCTAGCTCACAGGGGCAACATTGAAGCTTTCTTT.

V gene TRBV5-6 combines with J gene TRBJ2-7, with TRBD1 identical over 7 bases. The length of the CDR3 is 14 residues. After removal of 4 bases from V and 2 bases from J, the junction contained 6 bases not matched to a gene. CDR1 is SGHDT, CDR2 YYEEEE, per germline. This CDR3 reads CASSVGQTAYEQYF. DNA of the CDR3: TGTGCCAGCAGCGTGGGACAGACCGCCTACGAGCAGTACTTC.

CDR3 nucleotide sequence: TGCAGCGTTGAGGCGGGTGGTAGGATCGGCTACACCTTC. This translates into CSVEAGGRIGYTF. This chain uses TRBV29-1 with TRBJ1-2; D gene ambiguous. Looked up from germline, CDR1 is SQVTM and CDR2 is ANQGSEA. This CDR3 spans 13 amino acids. V lost 3 bases, J lost 8 bases, and 16 bases lay in between. Based on the CDR3 plus reference TRBV29-1 and TRBJ1-2, the full variable domain is SAVISQKPSRDICQRGTSLTIQCQVDSQVTMMFWYRQQPGQSLTLIATANQGSEATYESGFVIDKFPISRPNLTFSTLTVSNMSPEDSSIYLCSVEAGGRIGYTFGSGTRLTVV.

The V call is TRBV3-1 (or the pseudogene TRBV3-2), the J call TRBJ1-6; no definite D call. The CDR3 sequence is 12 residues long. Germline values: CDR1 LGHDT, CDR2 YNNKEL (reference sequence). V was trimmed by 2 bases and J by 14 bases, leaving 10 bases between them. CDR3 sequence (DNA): TGTGCCAGCAGCCAACTCTTTGAGTCCCTCCACTTT. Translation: CASSQLFESLHF.

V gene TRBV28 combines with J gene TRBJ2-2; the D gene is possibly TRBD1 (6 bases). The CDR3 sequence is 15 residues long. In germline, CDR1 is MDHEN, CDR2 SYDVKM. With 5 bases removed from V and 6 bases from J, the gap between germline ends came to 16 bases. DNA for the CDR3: TGTGCCAGCAGTCGCTGGACAGAGCAAGCCGGGGAGCTGTTTTTT. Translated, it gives CASSRWTEQAGELFF.